Detailed here is one T cell receptor (beta chain). This sample was included in a study of blood T cell repertoires in COVID-19. The data were produced by immunoSEQ multiplex PCR, yet TCRdb's version contains in-frame clones alone and is incomplete. Of approximately 37,000 clones in the sample, 85% to 90% were seen once. Trimming took 4 bases from V and 0 from J; bases not matched to a gene: 11. Germline CDR1 is SEHNR and CDR2 is FQNEAQ (reference sequence). This CDR3 is built from 18 residues. The chain is built from TRBV7-9 and TRBJ1-3, with 8 bases that match TRBD1. The material sequenced was peripheral blood. The origin of this receptor is a man in his sixties with active or convalescent COVID-19. The CDR3 DNA is TGTGCCAGCAGCTCACCGCCCGGGACAGGAATCTCTGGAAACACCATATATTTT. Its protein product is CASSSPPGTGISGNTIYF. Drawing the rest from reference TRBV7-9 and TRBJ1-3, the complete variable domain is DTGVSQNPRHKITKRGQNVTFRCDPISEHNRLYWYRQTLGQGPEFLTYFQNEAQLEKSRLLSDRFSAERPKGSFSTLEIQRTEQGDSAMYLCASSSPPGTGISGNTIYFGEGSWLTVV.